These 13 T cell receptor beta chains came from one sample sequenced in a study of T cells in Graves' hyperthyroidism and ophthalmopathy. There were TCR beta CDR3 regions amplified from RNA transcripts. HTBI primers were used for first-round RT-PCR of the TCR CDR3. In TCRdb, the multiplex PCR reads were re-called with MiXCR into one record per CDR3 protein. The sample consists of a few hundred thousand distinct CDR3 sequences, about 15% of them appearing once. The sequenced material came from blood. All receptors come from a woman in her twenties or thirties with Graves' hyperthyroidism.

There are a few counts of this clonotype. The CDR3 DNA is TGTGCCATCAGTGAGTCGAAAGGGAATGAGCAGTTCTTC. Its protein product is CAISESKGNEQFF. The J gene is TRBJ2-1, the V gene TRBV10-3; no clear D gene. V lost 0 bases to trimming and J lost 7 bases, with 7 bases between them. The CDR3 is 13 amino acids. The germline V gene has CDR1 ENHRY and CDR2 SYGVKD.

This clonotype was seen many times. This chain connects TRBV7-3 to TRBJ2-1; 12 bases agree with TRBD2. V was pared by 1 base and J by 7 bases, with 8 bases of the junction left unmatched. Germline-derived CDR1 and CDR2 are SGHTA and FQGTGA. CDR3 length equals 17 residues. CDR3 nucleotide sequence: TGTGCCAGCAGCTTAAACCCGACTAGCGGGAGTTTAAATGAGCAGTTCTTC. It yields the protein CASSLNPTSGSLNEQFF.

This clonotype was picked up a small number of times. The rearrangement uses TRBV24-1 and TRBJ2-1, with 11 bases fitting TRBD2. Germline-derived CDR1 and CDR2 are KGHDR and SFDVKD. With 0 bases clipped from V and 3 bases from J, the junction kept 3 bases outside the gene matches. The CDR3 spans 17 residues. The CDR3 nucleotides read TGTGCCACCAGTGATTTGGGGACTAGCGGAAGCTACAATGAGCAGTTCTTC. It translates to CATSDLGTSGSYNEQFF.

This clonotype was recorded at least ten times. The chain has TRBV9 and TRBJ2-7; possibly TRBD2 for D (6 bases). The V gene lost 3 bases and the J gene lost 2 bases, with 18 bases spanning the gap. Germline CDR1 and CDR2: SGDLS and YYNGEE. The CDR3 covers 16 residues. The CDR3 here is CASSGDRDGSPYEQYF. CDR3 DNA sequence: TGTGCCAGCAGCGGGGACCGGGACGGGAGTCCCTACGAGCAGTACTTC.

On this clonotype itself: A single base separates this from a much larger clone, so it may be a read error. The rearrangement joins TRBV2 to TRBJ1-4; D unclear. The V gene's germline CDR1 is SNHLY and CDR2 FYNNEI. The V and J ends lost 4 bases and 3 bases respectively, with 15 bases between them. CDR3 length: 16 residues. DNA for the CDR3: TGTGCCAGCAGTGGAGCCAGGTCTGCAGCTAATGAAAAACTGTTTTTT. Translating gives CASSGARSAANEKLFF. Drawing the rest from reference TRBV2 and TRBJ1-4, the complete variable domain is EPEVTQTPSHQVTQMGQEVILRCVPISNHLYFYWYRQILGQKVEFLVSFYNNEISEKSEIFDDQFSVERPDGSNFTLKIRSTKLEDSAMYFCASSGARSAANEKLFFGSGTQLSVL.

This chain joins TRBV6-1 and TRBJ1-5; 8 positions agree with TRBD1. V dropped 6 bases and J dropped 5; count of bases not matched to a gene: 6. Germline V gene lookup returns CDR1 MNHNS and CDR2 SASEGT. This CDR3 region has 14 residues. CDR3: CASSRQGPYQPQHF. The CDR3 DNA sequence: TGTGCCAGCAGCCGACAGGGGCCGTATCAGCCCCAGCATTTT.

The chain couples TRBV3-1 to TRBJ2-7; D perhaps matches TRBD1 (6 bases). This CDR3 spans 14 amino acids. Trimming took off 5 bases at V and 5 bases at J, with 16 bases between the two ends. Germline V CDR1 and CDR2: LGHDT, YNNKEL (reference sequence). The CDR3 region is CASSENRDFHEQYF. CDR3 bases: TGTGCCAGCAGCGAAAACAGGGATTTCCACGAGCAGTACTTC.

The CDR3 sequence: CASSLEVGKYEKLFF. The CDR3 nucleotides are TGTGCCAGCAGCTTAGAGGTGGGGAAATATGAAAAACTGTTTTTT. This chain joins TRBV5-5 and TRBJ1-4; D is undetermined. This CDR3 has 15 amino acids. Germline CDR1 is SGHKS and CDR2 is YYEKEE (reference sequence). The ends were cut back, 2 bases at V and 6 bases at J, with 14 bases in the middle. The full variable domain, in which reference TRBV5-5 and TRBJ1-4 provide the parts outside the CDR3, is DAGVTQSPTHLIKTRGQQVTLRCSPISGHKSVSWYQQVLGQGPQFIFQYYEKEERGRGNFPDRFSARQFPNYSSELNVNALLLGDSALYLCASSLEVGKYEKLFFGSGTQLSVL.

This clonotype was recorded many times. Written as DNA, the CDR3 is TGTGCCAGCAGCGCCTCAGAGGGACCCTACGAGCAGTACTTC. Its translation: CASSASEGPYEQYF. The chain employs TRBV11-1 and TRBJ2-7; either TRBD1 or TRBD2 may supply D (5 bases each). The germline V gene encodes CDR1 SGHAT and CDR2 FQDESV (reference sequence). The CDR3 totals 14 residues. V lost 5 bases, J lost 2 bases, and 13 bases lay in between.

The chain uses TRBV14 and TRBJ1-5; D gene ambiguous. Germline V lookup: CDR1 SGHDN, CDR2 FVKESK. Trimming took off 2 bases at V and 0 bases at J, with 11 bases between the two ends. This CDR3 has 16 residues. Here the CDR3 reads CASSQTPPYSNQPQHF. In DNA, the CDR3 is TGTGCCAGCAGCCAAACCCCGCCCTATAGCAATCAGCCCCAGCATTTT.

In its sample, this clonotype was seen a few times. The chain links TRBV19 to TRBJ2-5; either TRBD1 or TRBD2 may supply D (5 bases each). Germline V CDR1 and CDR2: LNHDA, SQIVND (reference sequence). This CDR3 is built from 16 residues. V was pared by 4 bases and J by 3 bases, with 18 bases between. CDR3 bases: TGTGCCAGTAGTACCTCTAGGGGAGCCCAAAAAGAGACCCAGTACTTC. Amino acids: CASSTSRGAQKETQYF. The whole variable domain, remainder taken from reference TRBV19 and TRBJ2-5, is DGGITQSPKYLFRKEGQNVTLSCEQNLNHDAMYWYRQDPGQGLRLIYYSQIVNDFQKGDIAEGYSVSREKKESFPLTVTSAQKNPTAFYLCASSTSRGAQKETQYFGPGTRLLVL.

This clonotype was counted many times. This sequence joins TRBV28 and TRBJ1-4, with TRBD1 matching 9 bases. V lost 5 bases to trimming and J lost 4 bases; unmatched junction nucleotides: 2. The CDR3 is made up of 14 amino acids. Germline assignment: CDR1 MDHEN and CDR2 SYDVKM. The CDR3 spells CASSPDRGNEKLFF. The CDR3 DNA reads TGTGCCAGCAGTCCGGACAGGGGTAATGAAAAACTGTTTTTT. The whole variable domain, remainder taken from reference TRBV28 and TRBJ1-4, is DVKVTQSSRYLVKRTGEKVFLECVQDMDHENMFWYRQDPGLGLRLIYFSYDVKMKEKGDIPEGYSVSREKKERFSLILESASTNQTSMYLCASSPDRGNEKLFFGSGTQLSVL.

This clonotype appeared many times. The chain recombines TRBV20-1 with TRBJ2-7; TRBD1 might be the D (5 bases). The germline V gene encodes CDR1 DFQATT and CDR2 SNEGSKA (reference sequence). This CDR3 has 13 amino acids. Trimming removed 6 bases from V and 7 bases from J, with 19 bases in between. The CDR3 region is CSATPPVGVEQYF. CDR3 bases: TGCAGTGCCACCCCCCCGGTAGGGGTTGAGCAGTACTTC.